The T cell receptor (beta chain) described here comes from a study of T-cell reconstitution after alpha-beta-depleted transplantation in children. Unique molecular identifiers were used to barcode this TCRbeta library. TCRdb re-derived calls from the PCR reads in MiXCR, one entry per CDR3 protein. This table has about 540,000 distinct CDR3 sequences, approximately 20% appearing once. The CDR3 is 16 residues long. Trimming removed 3 bases from V and 4 bases from J; junction bases left unmatched: 8. Germline V gene sequence: CDR1 SGDLS, CDR2 YYNGEE. The chain uses TRBV9 and TRBJ1-1; 11 positions agree with TRBD1. The TCR comes from a human donor who donated a stem cell graft to a child with acute lymphoblastic leukemia. The material sequenced was PBMCs from the stem cell graft donor, taken from the stem cell graft. CDR3 amino acids: CASSAGTGGGSTEAFF. The CDR3 bases are TGTGCCAGCAGCGCCGGGACAGGGGGAGGGTCCACTGAAGCTTTCTTT.